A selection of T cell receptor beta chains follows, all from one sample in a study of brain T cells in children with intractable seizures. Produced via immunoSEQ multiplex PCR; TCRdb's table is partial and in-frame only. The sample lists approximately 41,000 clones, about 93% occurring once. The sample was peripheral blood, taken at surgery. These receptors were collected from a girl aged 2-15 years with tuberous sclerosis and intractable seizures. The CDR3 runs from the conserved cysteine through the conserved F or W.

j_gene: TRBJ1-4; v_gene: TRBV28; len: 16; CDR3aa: CASSPENRATNEKLFF
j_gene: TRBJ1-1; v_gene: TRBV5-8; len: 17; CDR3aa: CASSLVMTGDLNTEAFF
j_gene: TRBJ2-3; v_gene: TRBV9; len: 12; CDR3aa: CASSLSTDTQYF
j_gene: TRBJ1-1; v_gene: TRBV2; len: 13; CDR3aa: CASSLQMNTEAFF
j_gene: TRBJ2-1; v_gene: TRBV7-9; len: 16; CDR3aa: CASSGWDRGSYNEQFF
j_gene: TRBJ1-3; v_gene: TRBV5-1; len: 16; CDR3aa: CASSLDEGLSGNTIYF
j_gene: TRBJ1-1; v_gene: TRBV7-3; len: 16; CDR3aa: CASSQLPSATNTEAFF
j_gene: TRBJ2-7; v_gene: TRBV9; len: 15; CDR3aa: CASSVAEADSYEQYF
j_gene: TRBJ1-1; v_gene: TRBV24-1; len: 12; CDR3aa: CATSDLEGYAFF
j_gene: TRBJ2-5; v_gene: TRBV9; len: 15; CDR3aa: CASSVAAGLQETQYF
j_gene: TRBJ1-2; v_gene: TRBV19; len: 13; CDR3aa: CASSIPQGSGYTF
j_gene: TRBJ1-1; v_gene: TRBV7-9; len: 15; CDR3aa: CASRTSGTENTEAFF
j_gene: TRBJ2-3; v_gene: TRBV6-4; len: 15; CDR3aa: CASSSTSGGSDTQYF
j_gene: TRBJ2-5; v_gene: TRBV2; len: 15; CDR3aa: CASSRTSGEQETQYF
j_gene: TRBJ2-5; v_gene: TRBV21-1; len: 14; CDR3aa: CASSAGQGGETQYF
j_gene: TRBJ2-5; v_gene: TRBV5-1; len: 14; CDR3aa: CASSSQGTGETQYF
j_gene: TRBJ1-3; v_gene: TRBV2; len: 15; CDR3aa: CASSADRGQGNTIYF
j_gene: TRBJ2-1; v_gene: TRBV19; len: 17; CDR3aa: CASSDSIVGVYQYEQFF
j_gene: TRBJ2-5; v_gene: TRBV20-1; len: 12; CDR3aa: CSASSNQETQYF
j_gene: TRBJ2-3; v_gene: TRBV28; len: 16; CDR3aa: CASSLGNNGVTDTQYF
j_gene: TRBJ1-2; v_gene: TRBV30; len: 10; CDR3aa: CAGKGYGYTF
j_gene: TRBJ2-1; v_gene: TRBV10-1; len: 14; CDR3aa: CASASPRRGPEQFF
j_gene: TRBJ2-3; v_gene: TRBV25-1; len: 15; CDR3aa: CASSESPFGADTQYF
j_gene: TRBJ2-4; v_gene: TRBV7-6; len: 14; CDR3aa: CASSPRGEGNIQYF
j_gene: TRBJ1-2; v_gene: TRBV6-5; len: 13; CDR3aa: CASTKDRNYGYTF
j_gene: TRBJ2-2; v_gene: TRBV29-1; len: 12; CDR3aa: CSVGSNTGELFF
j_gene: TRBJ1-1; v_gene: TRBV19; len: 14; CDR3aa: CASSMSQGGTEAFF
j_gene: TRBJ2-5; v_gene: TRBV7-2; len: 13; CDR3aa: CASSPYGQETQYF
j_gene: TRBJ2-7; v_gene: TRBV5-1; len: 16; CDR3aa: CASSPPRGALPSKQYF
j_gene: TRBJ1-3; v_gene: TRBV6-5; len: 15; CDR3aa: CASSLDWTSGNTIYF
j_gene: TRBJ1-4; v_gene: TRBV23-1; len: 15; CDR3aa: CASSQYAGGEEKLFF
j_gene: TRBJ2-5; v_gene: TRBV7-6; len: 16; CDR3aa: CASSFSRDRGWETQYF
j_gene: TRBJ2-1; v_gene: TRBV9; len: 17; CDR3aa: CASSISGGQSSYNEQFF
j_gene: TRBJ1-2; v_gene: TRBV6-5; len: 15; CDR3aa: CASSPFGQGKGGYTF
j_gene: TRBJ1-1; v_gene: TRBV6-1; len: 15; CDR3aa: CASSELGRLNTEAFF
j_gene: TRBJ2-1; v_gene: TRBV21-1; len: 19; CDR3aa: CASSERRKRGGLNYNEQFF
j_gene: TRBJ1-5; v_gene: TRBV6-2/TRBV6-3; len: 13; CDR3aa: CASSFRAAQPQHF
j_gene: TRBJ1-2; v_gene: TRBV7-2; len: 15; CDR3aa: CASSLTLTGAYGYTF
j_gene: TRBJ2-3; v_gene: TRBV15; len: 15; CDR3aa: CATSRDFGETDTQYF
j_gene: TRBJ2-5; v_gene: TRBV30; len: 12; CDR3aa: CAWNGGTATQYF
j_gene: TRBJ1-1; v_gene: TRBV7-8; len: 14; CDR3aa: CASSFWTGNTEAFF
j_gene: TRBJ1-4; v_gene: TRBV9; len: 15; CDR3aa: CASSVGTAPGEKLFF
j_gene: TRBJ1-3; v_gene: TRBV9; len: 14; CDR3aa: CASSPGGMGNTIYF
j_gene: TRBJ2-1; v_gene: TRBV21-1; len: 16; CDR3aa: CASSNELAGCYNEQFF